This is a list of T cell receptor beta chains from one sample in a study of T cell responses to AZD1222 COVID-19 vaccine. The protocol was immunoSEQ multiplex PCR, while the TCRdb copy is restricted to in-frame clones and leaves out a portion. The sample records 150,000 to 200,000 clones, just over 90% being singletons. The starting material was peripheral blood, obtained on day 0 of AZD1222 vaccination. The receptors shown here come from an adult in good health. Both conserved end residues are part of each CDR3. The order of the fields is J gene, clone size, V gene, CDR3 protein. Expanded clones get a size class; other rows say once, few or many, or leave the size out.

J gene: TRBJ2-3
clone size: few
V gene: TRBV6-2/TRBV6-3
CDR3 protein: CASSPHRLATDTQYF

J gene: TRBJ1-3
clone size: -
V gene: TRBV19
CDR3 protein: CASRPQGTNSGNTIYF

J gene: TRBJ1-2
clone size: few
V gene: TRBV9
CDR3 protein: CASSATGGIDYGYTF

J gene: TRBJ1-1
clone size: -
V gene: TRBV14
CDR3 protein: CASSQDRGMNTEAFF

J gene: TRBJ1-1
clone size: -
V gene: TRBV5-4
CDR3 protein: CASSLADSTEAFF

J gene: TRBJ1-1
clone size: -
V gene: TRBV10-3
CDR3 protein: CAIRQGEVNTEAFF

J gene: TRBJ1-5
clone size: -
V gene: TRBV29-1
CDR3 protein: CSVSQGNHQPQHF

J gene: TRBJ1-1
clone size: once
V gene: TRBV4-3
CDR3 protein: CASSQDRHSNTEAFF

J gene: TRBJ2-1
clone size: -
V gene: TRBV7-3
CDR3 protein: CASSLTGGKSSYNEQFF

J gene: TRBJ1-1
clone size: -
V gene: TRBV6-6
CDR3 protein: CASSRSQVNTEAFF

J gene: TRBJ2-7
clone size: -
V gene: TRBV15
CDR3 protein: CATSRDGTKDDEQYF

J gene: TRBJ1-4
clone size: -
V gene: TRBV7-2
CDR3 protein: CASSWTGQNEKLFF

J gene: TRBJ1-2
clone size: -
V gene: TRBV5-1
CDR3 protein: CASRPGDPPRGYTF

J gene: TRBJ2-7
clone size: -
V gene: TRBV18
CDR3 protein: CASSLTSASYEQYF

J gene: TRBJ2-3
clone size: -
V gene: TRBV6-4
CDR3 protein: CASSDRPTGSTDTQYF

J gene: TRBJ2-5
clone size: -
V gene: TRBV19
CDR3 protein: CASSIVSMKGETQYF

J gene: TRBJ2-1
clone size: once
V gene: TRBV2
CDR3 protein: CARSTGSGSNEQFF

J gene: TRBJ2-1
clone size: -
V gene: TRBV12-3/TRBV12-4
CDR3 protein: CASRLAYEQFF

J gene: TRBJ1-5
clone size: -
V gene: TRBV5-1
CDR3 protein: CASSWTGRSNQPQHF

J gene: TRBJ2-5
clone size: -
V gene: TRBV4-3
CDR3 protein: CASSQDMTRGEKYF

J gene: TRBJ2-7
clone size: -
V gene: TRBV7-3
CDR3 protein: CASSSKDRGKVYEQYF

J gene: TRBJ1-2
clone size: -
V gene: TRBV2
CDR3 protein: CASRLGTGNGYTF

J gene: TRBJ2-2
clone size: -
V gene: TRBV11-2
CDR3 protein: CASSLGGNTGELFF

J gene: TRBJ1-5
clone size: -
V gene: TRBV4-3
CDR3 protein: CASSQDLRGPHNQPQHF

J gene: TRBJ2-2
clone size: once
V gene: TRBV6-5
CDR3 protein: CASRDTGELFF

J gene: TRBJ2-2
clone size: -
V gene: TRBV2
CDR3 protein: CASIGATLFF

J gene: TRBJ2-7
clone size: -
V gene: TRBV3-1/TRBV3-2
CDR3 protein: CASSQDLGTRARNEQYF

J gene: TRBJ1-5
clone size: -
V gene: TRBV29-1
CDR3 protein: CSEEGPFDQPQHF

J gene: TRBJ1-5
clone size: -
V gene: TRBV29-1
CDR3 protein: CSVMRAGQPQHF

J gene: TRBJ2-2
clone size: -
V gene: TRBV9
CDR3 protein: CASSVAASQGEPGELFF

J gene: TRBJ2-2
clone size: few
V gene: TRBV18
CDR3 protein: CASSSGNWPGELFF

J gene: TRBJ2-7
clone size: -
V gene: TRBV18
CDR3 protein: CASSPPTGTGSHEQYF

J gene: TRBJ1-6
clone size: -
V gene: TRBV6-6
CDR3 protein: CASSYVGQGGSPLHF

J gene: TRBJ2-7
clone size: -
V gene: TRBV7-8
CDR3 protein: CASSFGDSVYEQYF

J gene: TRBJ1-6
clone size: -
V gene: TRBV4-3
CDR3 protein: CASSQGARLSSPLHF

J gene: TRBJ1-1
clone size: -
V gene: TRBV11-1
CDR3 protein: CASRSSIQTTDTEAFF

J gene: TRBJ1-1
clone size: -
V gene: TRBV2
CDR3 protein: CASRRGQGLLDTEAFF

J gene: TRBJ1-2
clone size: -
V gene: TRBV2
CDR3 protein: CASIPKAGLGYTF

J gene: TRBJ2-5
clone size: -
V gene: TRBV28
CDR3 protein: CATWEQETQYF

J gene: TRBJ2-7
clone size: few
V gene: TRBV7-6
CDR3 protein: CASSPGQGTSYEQYF

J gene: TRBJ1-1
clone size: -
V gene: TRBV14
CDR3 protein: CASSNRTGPNTEAFF

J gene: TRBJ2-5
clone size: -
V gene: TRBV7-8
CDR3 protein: CASSKDRAGETQYF

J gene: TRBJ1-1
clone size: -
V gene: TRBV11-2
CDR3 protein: CASSLDSNTEAFF

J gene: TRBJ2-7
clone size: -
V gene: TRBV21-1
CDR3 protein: CASSSRGRASSYEQYF

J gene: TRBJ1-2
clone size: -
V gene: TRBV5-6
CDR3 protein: CASSLARQGTDYGYTF

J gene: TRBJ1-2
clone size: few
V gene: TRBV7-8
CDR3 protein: CASSPPDRDYGYTF

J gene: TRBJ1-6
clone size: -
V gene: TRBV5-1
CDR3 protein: CASSSESGTENSPLHF

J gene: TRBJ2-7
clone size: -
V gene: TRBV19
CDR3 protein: CASNPGRGAYEQYF

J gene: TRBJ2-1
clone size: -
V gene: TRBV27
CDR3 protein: CASSTLQTSGVYNEQFF

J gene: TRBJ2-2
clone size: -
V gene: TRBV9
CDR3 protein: CASSEGLAGPRTGELFF

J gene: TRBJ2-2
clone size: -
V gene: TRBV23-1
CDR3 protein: CASSQSRRLDNGELFF

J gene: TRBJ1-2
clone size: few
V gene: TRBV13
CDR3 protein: CASSPRTGGVGGYTF

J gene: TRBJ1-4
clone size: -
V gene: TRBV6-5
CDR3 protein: CASSYSRDEKLFF

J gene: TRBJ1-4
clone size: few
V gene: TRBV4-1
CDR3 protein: CASRPTTGNSNEKLFF

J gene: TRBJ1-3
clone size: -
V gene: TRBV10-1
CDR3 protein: CASSDHRRERSGNTIYF

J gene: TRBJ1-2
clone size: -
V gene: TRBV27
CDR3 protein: CASSLGAGYGYTF

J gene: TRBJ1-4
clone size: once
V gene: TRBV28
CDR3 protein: CASSLSGATNEKLFF

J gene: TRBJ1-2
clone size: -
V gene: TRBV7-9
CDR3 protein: CASSSMNRVNYGYTF

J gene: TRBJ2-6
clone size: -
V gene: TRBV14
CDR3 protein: CASSRRTSWVAGANVLTF

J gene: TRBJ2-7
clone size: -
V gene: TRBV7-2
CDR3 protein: CASSGGQGSPYEQYF